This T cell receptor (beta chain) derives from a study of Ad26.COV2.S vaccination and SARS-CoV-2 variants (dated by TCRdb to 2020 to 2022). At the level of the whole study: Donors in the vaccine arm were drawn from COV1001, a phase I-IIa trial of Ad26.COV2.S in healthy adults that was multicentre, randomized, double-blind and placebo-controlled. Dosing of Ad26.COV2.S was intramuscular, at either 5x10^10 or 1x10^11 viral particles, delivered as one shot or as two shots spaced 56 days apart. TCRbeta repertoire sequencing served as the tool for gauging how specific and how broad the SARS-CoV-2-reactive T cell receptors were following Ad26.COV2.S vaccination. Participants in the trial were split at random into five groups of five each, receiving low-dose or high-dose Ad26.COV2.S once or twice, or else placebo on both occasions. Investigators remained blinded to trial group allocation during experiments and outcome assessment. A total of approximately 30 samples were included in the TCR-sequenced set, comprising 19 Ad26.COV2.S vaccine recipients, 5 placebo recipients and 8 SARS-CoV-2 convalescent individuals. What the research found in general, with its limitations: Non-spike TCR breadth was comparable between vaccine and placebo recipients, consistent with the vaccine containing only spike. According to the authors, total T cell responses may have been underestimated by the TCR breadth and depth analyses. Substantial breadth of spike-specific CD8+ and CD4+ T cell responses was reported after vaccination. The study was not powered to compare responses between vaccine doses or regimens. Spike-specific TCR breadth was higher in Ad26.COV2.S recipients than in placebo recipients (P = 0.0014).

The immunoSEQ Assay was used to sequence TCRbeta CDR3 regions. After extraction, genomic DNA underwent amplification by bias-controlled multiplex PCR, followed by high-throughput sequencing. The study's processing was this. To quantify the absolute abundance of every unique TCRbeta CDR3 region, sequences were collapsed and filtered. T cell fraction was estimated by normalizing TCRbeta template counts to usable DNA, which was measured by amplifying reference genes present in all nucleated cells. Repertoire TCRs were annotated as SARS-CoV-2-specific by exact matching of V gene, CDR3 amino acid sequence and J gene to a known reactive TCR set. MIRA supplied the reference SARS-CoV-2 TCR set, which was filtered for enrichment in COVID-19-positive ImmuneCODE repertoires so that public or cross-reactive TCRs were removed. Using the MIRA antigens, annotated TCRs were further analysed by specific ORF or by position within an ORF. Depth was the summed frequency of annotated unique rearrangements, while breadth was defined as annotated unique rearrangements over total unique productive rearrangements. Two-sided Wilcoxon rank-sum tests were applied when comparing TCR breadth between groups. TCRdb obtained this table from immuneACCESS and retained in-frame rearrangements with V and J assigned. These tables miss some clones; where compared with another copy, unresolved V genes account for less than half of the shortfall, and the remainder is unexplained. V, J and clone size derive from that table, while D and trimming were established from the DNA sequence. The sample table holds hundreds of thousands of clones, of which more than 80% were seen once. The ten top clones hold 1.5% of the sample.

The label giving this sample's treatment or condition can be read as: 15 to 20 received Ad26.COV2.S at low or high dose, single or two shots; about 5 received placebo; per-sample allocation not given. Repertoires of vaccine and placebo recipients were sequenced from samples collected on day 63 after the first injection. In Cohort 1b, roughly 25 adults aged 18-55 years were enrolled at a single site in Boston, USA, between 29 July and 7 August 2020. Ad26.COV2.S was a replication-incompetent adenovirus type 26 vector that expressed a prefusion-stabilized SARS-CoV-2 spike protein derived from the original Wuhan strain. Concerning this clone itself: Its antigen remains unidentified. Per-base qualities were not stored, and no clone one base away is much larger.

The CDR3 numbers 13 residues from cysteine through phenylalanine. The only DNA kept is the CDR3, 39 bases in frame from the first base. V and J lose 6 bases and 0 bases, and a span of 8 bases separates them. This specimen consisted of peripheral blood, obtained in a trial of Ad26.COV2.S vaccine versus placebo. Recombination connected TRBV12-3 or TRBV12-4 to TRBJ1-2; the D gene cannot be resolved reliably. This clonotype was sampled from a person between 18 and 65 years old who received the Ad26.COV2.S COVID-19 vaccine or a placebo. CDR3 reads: CASSTGPNYGYTF. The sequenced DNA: TGTGCCAGCAGCACGGGTCCTAACTATGGCTACACCTTC.